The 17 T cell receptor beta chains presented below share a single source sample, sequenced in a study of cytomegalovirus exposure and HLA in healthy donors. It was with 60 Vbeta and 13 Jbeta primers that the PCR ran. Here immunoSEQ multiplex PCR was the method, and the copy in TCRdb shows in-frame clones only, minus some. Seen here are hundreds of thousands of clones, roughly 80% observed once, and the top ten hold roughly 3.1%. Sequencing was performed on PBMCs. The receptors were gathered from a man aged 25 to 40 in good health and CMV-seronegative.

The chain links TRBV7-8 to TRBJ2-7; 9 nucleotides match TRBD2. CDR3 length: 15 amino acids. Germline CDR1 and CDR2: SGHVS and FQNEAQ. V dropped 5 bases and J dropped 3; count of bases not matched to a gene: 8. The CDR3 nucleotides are TGTGCCAGCAGCCCGCGGGGGGGGACGTTCTACGAGCAGTACTTC. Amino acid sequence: CASSPRGGTFYEQYF.

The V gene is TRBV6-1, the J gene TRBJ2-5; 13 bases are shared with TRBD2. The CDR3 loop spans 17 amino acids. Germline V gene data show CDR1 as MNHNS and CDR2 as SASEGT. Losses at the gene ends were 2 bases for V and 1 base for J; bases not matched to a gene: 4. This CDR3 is CASSERLAGGLQETQYF. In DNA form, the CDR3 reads TGTGCCAGCAGTGAAAGACTAGCGGGGGGCCTCCAAGAGACCCAGTACTTC.

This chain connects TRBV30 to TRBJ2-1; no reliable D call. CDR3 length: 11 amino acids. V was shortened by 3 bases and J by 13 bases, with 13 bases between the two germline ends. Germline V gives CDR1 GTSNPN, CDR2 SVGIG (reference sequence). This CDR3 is CAWRCREPQFF. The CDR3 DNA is TGTGCCTGGAGGTGCCGCGAGCCTCAGTTCTTC.

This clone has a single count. The DNA of the CDR3 is TGTGCCAGTAGTATAGAAAGGACAGGGACCCACGAGCAGTACTTC. Encoded protein: CASSIERTGTHEQYF. The J gene is TRBJ2-7, the V gene TRBV19; TRBD1 matches 8 bases. CDR1 LNHDA and CDR2 SQIVND come from the germline V gene (reference sequence). J was trimmed by 5 bases and V by 0 bases; bases with no gene match: 6. The CDR3 length is 15 residues.

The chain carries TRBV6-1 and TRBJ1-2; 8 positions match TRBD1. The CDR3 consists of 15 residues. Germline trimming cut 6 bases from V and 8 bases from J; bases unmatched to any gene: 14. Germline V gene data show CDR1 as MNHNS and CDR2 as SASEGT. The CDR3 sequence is CASRRTPDRVGGYTF. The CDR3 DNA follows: TGTGCCAGCAGGCGTACACCGGACAGGGTGGGCGGCTACACCTTC.

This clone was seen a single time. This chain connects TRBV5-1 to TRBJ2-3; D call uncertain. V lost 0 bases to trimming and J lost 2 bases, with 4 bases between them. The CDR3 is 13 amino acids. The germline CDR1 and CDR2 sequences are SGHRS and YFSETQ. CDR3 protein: CASSLGDTDTQYF. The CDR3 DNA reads TGCGCCAGCAGCTTGGGAGACACAGATACGCAGTATTTT.

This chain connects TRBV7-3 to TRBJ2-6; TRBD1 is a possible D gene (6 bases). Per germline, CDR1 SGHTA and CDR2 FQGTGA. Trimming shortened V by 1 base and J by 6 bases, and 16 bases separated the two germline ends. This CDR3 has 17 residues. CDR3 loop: CASSLNRAPNVANVLTF. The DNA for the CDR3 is TGTGCCAGCAGCTTAAACAGGGCCCCTAACGTGGCCAACGTCCTGACTTTC.

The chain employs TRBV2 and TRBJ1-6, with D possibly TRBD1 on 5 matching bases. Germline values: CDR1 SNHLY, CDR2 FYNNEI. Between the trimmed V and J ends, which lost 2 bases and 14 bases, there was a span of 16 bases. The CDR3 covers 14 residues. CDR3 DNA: TGTGCCAGCAGTGAAAGCTTGGACATGGTCTCCCTCCACTTT. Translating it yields CASSESLDMVSLHF.

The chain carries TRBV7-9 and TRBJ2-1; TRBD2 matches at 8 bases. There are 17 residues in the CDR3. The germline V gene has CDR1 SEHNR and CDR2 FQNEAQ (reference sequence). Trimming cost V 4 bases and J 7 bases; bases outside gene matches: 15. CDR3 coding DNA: TGTGCCAGCAGCTACCCCGATCGGGGGGGCCCTAAAAATGAGCAGTTCTTC. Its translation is CASSYPDRGGPKNEQFF.

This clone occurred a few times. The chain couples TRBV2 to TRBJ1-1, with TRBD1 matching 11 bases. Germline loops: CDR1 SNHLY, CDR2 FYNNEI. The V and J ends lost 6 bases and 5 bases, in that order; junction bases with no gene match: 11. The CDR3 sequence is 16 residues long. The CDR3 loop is CASSDSLGQGATEAFF. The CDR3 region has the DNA TGTGCCAGCAGCGATTCCCTTGGACAGGGGGCGACTGAAGCTTTCTTT.

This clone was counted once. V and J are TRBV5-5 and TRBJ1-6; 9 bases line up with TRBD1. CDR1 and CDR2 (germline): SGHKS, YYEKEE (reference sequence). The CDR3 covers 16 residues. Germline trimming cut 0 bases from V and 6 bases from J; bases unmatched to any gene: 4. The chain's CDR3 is CASSLVGTGSNSPLHF. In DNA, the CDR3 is TGTGCCAGCAGCTTGGTAGGGACAGGGTCTAATTCACCCCTCCACTTT. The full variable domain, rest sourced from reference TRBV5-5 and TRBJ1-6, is DAGVTQSPTHLIKTRGQQVTLRCSPISGHKSVSWYQQVLGQGPQFIFQYYEKEERGRGNFPDRFSARQFPNYSSELNVNALLLGDSALYLCASSLVGTGSNSPLHFGNGTRLTVT.

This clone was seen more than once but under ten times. CDR3 in amino acids: CASSVALMGPQETQYF. CDR3 sequence (DNA): TGTGCCAGCAGCGTAGCTCTAATGGGGCCCCAAGAGACCCAGTACTTC. The chain has TRBV9 and TRBJ2-5; D is perhaps TRBD1 (5 bases). Per germline, CDR1 SGDLS and CDR2 YYNGEE. The CDR3 is 16 residues long. Trimming stripped 0 bases from V and 1 base from J, with 13 bases between.

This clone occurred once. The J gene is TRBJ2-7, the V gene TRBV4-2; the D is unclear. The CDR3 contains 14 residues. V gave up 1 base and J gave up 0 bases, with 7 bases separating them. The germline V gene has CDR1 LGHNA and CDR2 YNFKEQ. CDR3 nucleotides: TGTGCCAGCAGCCAAGGCCTAAGCTCCTACGAGCAGTACTTC. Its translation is CASSQGLSSYEQYF.

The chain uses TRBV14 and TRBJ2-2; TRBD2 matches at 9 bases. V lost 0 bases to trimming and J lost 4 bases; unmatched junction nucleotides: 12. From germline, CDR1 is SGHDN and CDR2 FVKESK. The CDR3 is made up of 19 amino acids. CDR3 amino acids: CASSQDKSGGLLPTGELFF. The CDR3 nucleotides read TGTGCCAGCAGCCAAGATAAGAGCGGGGGGCTACTCCCCACCGGGGAGCTGTTTTTT.

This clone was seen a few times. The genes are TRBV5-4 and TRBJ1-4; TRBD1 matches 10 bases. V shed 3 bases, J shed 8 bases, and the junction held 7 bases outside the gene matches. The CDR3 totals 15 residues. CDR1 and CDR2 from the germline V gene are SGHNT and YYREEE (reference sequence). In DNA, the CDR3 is TGTGCCAGCAGCTCGGGTGGGACAGGGGCCGAAAAACTGTTTTTT. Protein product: CASSSGGTGAEKLFF.

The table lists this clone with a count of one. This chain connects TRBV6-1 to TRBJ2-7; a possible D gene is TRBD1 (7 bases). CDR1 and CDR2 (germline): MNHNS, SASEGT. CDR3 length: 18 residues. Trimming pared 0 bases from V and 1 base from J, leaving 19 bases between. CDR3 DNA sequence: TGTGCCAGCAGTGAAGCGCGGGCAGGGGGGTCAAGATCCTACGAGCAGTACTTC. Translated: CASSEARAGGSRSYEQYF.

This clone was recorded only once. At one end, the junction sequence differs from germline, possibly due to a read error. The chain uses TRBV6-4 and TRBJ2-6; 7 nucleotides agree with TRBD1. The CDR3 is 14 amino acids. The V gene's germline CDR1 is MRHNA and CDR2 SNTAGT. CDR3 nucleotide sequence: TGTGCCAGCAGTACAGGGGCCGGGGCCAGCGTCCTGACTTTC. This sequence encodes CASSTGAGASVLTF.